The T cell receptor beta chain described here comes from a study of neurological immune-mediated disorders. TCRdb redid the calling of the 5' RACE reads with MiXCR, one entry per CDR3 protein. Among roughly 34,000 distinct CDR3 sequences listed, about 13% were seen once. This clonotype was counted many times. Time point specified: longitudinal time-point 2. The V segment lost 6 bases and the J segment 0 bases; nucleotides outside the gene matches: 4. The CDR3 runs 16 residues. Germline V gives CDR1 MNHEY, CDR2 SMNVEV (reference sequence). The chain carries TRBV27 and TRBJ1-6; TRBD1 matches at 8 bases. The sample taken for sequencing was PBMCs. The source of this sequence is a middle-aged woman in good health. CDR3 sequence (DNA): TGTGCCAGCAGGGACAGGGCAAGCTCCTATAATTCACCCCTCCACTTT. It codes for CASRDRASSYNSPLHF.